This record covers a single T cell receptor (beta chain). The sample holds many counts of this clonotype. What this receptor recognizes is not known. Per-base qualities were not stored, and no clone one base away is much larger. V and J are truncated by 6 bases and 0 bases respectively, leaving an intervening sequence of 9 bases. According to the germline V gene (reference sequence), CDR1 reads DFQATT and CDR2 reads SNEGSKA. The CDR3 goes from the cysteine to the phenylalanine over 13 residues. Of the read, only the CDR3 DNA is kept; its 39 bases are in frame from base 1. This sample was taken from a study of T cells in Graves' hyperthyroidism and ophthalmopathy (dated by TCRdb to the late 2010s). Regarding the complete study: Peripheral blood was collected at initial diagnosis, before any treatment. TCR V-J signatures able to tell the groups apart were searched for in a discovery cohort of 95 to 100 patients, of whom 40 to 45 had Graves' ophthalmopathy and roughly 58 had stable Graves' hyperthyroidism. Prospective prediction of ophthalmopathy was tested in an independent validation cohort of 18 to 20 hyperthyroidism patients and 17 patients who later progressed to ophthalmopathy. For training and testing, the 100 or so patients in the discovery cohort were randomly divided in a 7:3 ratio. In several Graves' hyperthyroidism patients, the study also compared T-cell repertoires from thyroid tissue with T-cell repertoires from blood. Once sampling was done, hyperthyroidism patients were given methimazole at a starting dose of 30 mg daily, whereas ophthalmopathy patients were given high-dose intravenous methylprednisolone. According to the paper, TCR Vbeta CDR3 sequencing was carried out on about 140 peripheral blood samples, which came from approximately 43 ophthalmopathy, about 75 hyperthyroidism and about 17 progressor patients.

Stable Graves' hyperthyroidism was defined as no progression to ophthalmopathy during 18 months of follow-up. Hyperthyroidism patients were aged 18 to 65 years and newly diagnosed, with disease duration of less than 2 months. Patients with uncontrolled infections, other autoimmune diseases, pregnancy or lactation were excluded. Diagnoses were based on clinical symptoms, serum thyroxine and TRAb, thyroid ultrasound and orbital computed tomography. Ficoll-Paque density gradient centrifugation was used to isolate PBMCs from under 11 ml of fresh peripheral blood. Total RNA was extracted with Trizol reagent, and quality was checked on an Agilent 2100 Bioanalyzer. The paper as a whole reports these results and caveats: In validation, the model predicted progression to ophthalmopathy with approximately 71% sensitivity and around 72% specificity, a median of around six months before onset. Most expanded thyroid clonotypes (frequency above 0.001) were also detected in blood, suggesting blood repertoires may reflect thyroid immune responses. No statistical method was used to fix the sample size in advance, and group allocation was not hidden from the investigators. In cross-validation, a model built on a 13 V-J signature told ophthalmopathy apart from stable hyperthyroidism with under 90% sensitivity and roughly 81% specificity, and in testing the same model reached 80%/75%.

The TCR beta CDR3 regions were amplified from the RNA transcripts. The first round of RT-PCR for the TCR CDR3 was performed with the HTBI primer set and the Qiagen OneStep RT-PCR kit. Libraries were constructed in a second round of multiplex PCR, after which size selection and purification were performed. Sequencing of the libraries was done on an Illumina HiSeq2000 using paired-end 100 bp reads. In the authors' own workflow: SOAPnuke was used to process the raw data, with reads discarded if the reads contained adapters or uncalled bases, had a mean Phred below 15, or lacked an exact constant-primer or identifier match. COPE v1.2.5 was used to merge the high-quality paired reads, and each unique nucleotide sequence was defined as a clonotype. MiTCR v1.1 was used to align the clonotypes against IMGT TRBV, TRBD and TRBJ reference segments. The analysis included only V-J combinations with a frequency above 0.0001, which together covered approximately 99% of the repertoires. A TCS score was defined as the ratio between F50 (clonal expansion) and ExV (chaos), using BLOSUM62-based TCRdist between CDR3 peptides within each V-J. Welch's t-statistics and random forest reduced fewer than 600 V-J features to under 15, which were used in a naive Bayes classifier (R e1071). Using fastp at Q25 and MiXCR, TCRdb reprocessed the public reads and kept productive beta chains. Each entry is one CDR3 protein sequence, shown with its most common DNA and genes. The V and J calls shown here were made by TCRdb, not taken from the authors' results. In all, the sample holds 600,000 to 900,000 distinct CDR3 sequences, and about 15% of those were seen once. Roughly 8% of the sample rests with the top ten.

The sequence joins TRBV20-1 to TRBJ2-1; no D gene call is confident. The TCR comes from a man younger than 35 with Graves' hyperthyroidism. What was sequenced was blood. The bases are TGCAGTGCGGTAACGAGCTCCTACAATGAGCAGTTCTTC. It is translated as CSAVTSSYNEQFF.